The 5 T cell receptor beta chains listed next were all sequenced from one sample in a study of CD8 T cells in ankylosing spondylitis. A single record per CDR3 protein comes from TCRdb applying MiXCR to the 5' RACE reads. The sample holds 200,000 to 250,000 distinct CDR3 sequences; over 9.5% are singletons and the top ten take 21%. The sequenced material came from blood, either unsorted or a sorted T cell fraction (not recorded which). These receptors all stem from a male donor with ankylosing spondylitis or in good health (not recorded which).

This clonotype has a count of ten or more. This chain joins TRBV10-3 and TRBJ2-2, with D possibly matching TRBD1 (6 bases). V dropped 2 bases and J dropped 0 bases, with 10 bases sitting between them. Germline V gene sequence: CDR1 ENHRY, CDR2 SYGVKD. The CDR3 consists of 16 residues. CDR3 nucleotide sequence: TGTGCCATCAGTGAGGGCGGACAGACGAACACCGGGGAGCTGTTTTTT. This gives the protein CAISEGGQTNTGELFF.

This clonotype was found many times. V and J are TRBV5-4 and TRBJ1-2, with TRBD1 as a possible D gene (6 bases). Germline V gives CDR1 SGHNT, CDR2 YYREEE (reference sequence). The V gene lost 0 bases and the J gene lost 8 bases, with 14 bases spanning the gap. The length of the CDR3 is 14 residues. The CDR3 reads CASSLEAGEDGYTF. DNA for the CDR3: TGTGCCAGCAGCTTGGAGGCAGGGGAGGACGGCTACACCTTC.

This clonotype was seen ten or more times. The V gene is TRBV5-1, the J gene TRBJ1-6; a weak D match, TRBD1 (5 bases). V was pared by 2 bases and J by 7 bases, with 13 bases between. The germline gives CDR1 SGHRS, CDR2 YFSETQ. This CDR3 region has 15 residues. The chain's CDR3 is CASSFGEGRNSPLHF. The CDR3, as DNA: TGCGCCAGCAGCTTTGGAGAGGGGAGGAATTCACCCCTCCACTTT.

Here the CDR3 DNA reads TGTGCCAGCAGCTCCGGACAGGATCTTAAGGACGAGCAGTACTTC. Its translation is CASSSGQDLKDEQYF. The V call is TRBV7-8, the J call TRBJ2-7, with TRBD1 identical over 7 bases. CDR1 and CDR2 (germline): SGHVS, FQNEAQ. V lost 4 bases, J lost 5 bases, and 11 bases stayed unmatched. The CDR3 loop spans 15 amino acids.

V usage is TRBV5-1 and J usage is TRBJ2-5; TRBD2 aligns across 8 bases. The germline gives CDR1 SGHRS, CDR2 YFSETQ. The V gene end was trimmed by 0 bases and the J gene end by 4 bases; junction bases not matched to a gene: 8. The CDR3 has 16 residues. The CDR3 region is CASSLVGSGAGETQYF. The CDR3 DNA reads TGCGCCAGCAGCTTGGTTGGTAGCGGGGCCGGAGAGACCCAGTACTTC.